This T cell receptor (beta chain) was identified in a study of technical replicates of blood from four donors. The germline gives CDR1 SEHNR, CDR2 FQNEAQ (reference sequence). The CDR3 loop spans 18 amino acids. With V trimmed by 5 bases and J by 4 bases, 14 bases remained unmatched. TCRdb's copy holds only in-frame clones and misses some; the assay was immunoSEQ multiplex PCR. In the table there are around 67,000 clones, about 95% of which are singletons. The sequencing sample was made of T cells isolated from PBMCs. The chain couples TRBV7-9 to TRBJ1-2; TRBD1 matches 12 bases. The clonotype originates from a human donor in good health. Here the CDR3 reads CASSQGPGQGALSYGYTF. The CDR3 coding sequence is TGTGCCAGCAGCCAGGGTCCGGGACAGGGGGCGCTTTCCTATGGCTACACCTTC.